This T cell receptor (beta chain) was profiled in a study of graft-versus-host responses after intestinal transplantation. Study-wide points: Detected in recipient marrow were GvH clones, some of which were first observed in ileum or blood.

A note on this clone: Its antigen remains unknown.

Intraepithelial lymphocytes and lamina propria lymphocytes were released through processing of graft tissue. CDR1 and CDR2 (germline): MNHEY, SMNVEV (reference sequence). The CDR3 loop spans 14 amino acids. V was clipped by 5 bases and J by 0 bases, with 10 bases between them. Repertoires were generated with immunoSEQ multiplex PCR, while TCRdb's copy carries only in-frame clones and drops some. The sample includes about 15,000 clones, roughly two thirds of them seen just once. The chain joins TRBV27 to TRBJ1-1, with D tentatively TRBD1 (5 bases). The sequence derives from a human patient who received an intestinal transplant, so some T cells may come from the graft donor. The specimen was ileum tissue, collected just under 700 days after intestinal transplantation. CDR3 region: CASSADSMNTEAFF. CDR3 in DNA: TGTGCCAGCAGTGCCGACAGCATGAACACTGAAGCTTTCTTT.